A single sample is the source of the 15 T cell receptor beta chains below, sequenced in a study of metastatic and nonmetastatic thyroid tumors. TCRdb redid the clone calls on the PCR reads using MiXCR. The sample contains about 39,000 clones, under 20% of which appear only once. Each patient went into thyroid surgery without having received any treatment. Source material: tumor tissue. These TCRs come from a female donor with papillary thyroid cancer or a benign thyroid nodule (not recorded which). Some clones in this sample may be carry-over from other donors' samples.

This clone occurred a few times. Other DNA sequences of this sample code for an identical CDR3. This rearrangement joins TRBV5-4 to TRBJ2-5, with D maybe TRBD2 (6 bases). CDR1 is SGHNT and CDR2 is YYREEE in the germline V gene (reference sequence). This CDR3 contains 14 residues. Trimming took off 0 bases at V and 5 bases at J, with 11 bases between the two ends. Here the CDR3 reads CASSLAAAGETQYF. The CDR3, as DNA: TGTGCCAGCAGCTTGGCCGCTGCGGGGGAGACCCAGTACTTC.

The J gene is TRBJ2-7, the V gene TRBV24-1; D is uncertain. This CDR3 region has 12 residues. Germline values: CDR1 KGHDR, CDR2 SFDVKD. Trimming cost V 9 bases and J 3 bases, with 11 bases left between them. CDR3 sequence: CATRHHIYEQYF. CDR3 bases: TGTGCCACCCGACACCATATCTACGAGCAGTACTTC.

This clone has ten or more counts. Distinct nucleotide sequences in the sample also encode this CDR3. This chain connects TRBV25-1 to TRBJ1-1; D remains unclear. Germline CDR1 MGHDK, CDR2 SYGVNS. The CDR3 length is 15 residues. Trimming took off 6 bases at V and 0 bases at J, with 14 bases between the two ends. The CDR3 bases are TGTGCCAGCAGATCACGCCTGAACATGAACACTGAAGCTTTCTTT. Protein sequence: CASRSRLNMNTEAFF.

V gene TRBV20-1 combines with J gene TRBJ2-3; 10 positions match TRBD2. Unmatched junction bases numbered 13, after V lost 7 bases and J lost 3 bases. Germline loops: CDR1 DFQATT, CDR2 SNEGSKA (reference sequence). The CDR3 extends over 16 amino acids. This CDR3 is CSDVLLAGGRTDTQYF. The CDR3 region has the DNA TGCAGTGACGTTCTTTTAGCGGGGGGTCGTACAGATACGCAGTATTTT.

This clone was detected many times. CDR3 region: CAISGPSASGANVLTF. Written as DNA, the CDR3 is TGTGCCATCAGCGGACCCTCGGCCTCTGGGGCCAACGTCCTGACTTTC. The chain is built from TRBV10-3 and TRBJ2-6, with unresolved D. The V end was cut by 6 bases, the J end by 0 bases, with 12 bases between. From germline, CDR1 is ENHRY and CDR2 SYGVKD. The CDR3 sequence is 16 residues long.

This clone was seen ten or more times. The rearrangement joins TRBV20-1 to TRBJ2-7; D possibly matches TRBD1 or TRBD2 (5 bases each). The V gene lost 5 bases and the J gene lost 1 base, with 15 bases spanning the gap. CDR1 is DFQATT and CDR2 is SNEGSKA in the germline V gene (reference sequence). There are 14 residues in the CDR3. Here the CDR3 DNA reads TGCAGTGCTCCGACTGGGACCGGGTCCTACGAGCAGTACTTC. Translating gives CSAPTGTGSYEQYF.

This clone appeared a few times. The chain employs TRBV24-1 and TRBJ1-1; D not certain. This CDR3 has 13 amino acids. Germline CDR1 is KGHDR and CDR2 is SFDVKD. The V gene lost 4 bases and the J gene lost 12 bases, with 17 bases spanning the gap. The CDR3 protein is CATSDPLSQITFF. The CDR3 coding sequence is TGTGCCACCAGTGACCCTTTAAGCCAAATAACTTTCTTT.

This clone has at least ten counts. The J gene is TRBJ2-5, the V gene TRBV4-3, with 8 bases aligning to TRBD2. J lost 5 bases, V lost 5 bases, and 7 bases had no gene match. CDR1 is LGHNA and CDR2 is YSLEER in the germline V gene. This CDR3 is 14 amino acids long. CDR3 residues: CASSYERGSETQYF. CDR3 nucleotide sequence: TGCGCCAGCAGCTACGAGCGGGGGTCGGAGACCCAGTACTTC.

Comment on this clone: It may be a read error: a sequence one base away is much more abundant. The rearrangement joins TRBV7-3 to TRBJ1-1, with D possibly TRBD1 on 6 matching bases. V was shortened by 7 bases and J by 2 bases, with 23 bases between the two germline ends. Germline values: CDR1 SGHTA, CDR2 FQGTGA. The CDR3 contains 17 residues. CDR3 DNA sequence: TGTGCCAGCACCCCCCTGCCGAGGGGGTCTTTCAACACTGAAGCTTTCTTT. Translation: CASTPLPRGSFNTEAFF.

This clone has a count of ten or more. In DNA, the CDR3 is TGTGCCACCAGCAGCGTGGGGAATTCACCCCTCCACTTT. This gives the protein CATSSVGNSPLHF. The V call is TRBV15, the J call TRBJ1-6; no reliable D call. V lost 3 bases to trimming and J lost 7 bases, with 7 bases between them. CDR1 and CDR2 (germline): LNHNV, YYDKDF (reference sequence). There are 13 residues in the CDR3.

The genes are TRBV9 and TRBJ2-1; D not certain. This CDR3 has 14 amino acids. The V end lost 4 bases, the J end lost 8 bases, and 16 bases lay between the germline ends. The germline gives CDR1 SGDLS, CDR2 YYNGEE. The DNA of the CDR3 is TGTGCCAGCAGCACCAGTTCTTGGCTTGATGAGCAGTTCTTC. It yields the protein CASSTSSWLDEQFF.

This clone has ten or more counts. This rearrangement joins TRBV6-1 to TRBJ2-1; 8 nucleotides align to TRBD1. The V and J ends lost 6 bases and 1 base, in that order; junction bases with no gene match: 8. Germline values: CDR1 MNHNS, CDR2 SASEGT. The CDR3 runs to 16 residues. In nucleotides, the CDR3 is TGTGCCAGCAGCTCGGACAGGGAAAGTTCCTACAATGAGCAGTTCTTC. Its translation: CASSSDRESSYNEQFF.

A remark on this clone: At one boundary the junction diverges from the germline segment, which might be a read error. The chain employs TRBV5-1 and TRBJ2-5, with TRBD2 identical over 10 bases. The CDR3 runs 17 residues. CDR1 is SGHRS and CDR2 is YFSETQ in the germline V gene. This CDR3 reads CASSPGLAWGRQEAQYF. CDR3 nucleotides: TGCGCCAGCAGCCCGGGACTAGCGTGGGGACGCCAAGAGGCCCAGTACTTC. The complete variable domain, with remaining parts taken from reference TRBV5-1 and TRBJ2-5, reads KAGVTQTPRYLIKTRGQQVTLSCSPISGHRSVSWYQQTPGQGLQFLFEYFSETQRNKGNFPGRFSGRQFSNSRSEMNVSTLELGDSALYLCASSPGLAWGRQEAQYFGPGTRLLVL.

The table lists this clone with many counts. The chain links TRBV10-2 to TRBJ2-1; 9 positions match TRBD2. The CDR3 has 16 amino acids. CDR1 is WSHSY, CDR2 SAAADI, per germline. V was pared by 7 bases and J by 5 bases, with 12 bases of the junction left unmatched. CDR3 sequence (DNA): TGCGCCAGCATCATTAGCGGGAGCCCTAATAACAATGAGCAGTTCTTC. Encoded protein: CASIISGSPNNNEQFF.

This clone has a count of ten or more. This chain links TRBV11-1 with TRBJ2-2; 8 bases align to TRBD1. Germline V gives CDR1 SGHAT, CDR2 FQDESV (reference sequence). J was trimmed by 2 bases and V by 5 bases; bases with no gene match: 10. CDR3 size: 17 residues. CDR3 amino acids: CASSPLRTGTNTGELFF. CDR3 nucleotides: TGTGCCAGCAGCCCCCTTCGGACAGGGACTAACACCGGGGAGCTGTTTTTT. The entire variable domain, with the rest obtained from reference TRBV11-1 and TRBJ2-2, is as follows: EAEVAQSPRYKITEKSQAVAFWCDPISGHATLYWYRQILGQGPELLVQFQDESVVDDSQLPKDRFSAERLKGVDSTLKIQPAELGDSAMYLCASSPLRTGTNTGELFFGEGSRLTVL.